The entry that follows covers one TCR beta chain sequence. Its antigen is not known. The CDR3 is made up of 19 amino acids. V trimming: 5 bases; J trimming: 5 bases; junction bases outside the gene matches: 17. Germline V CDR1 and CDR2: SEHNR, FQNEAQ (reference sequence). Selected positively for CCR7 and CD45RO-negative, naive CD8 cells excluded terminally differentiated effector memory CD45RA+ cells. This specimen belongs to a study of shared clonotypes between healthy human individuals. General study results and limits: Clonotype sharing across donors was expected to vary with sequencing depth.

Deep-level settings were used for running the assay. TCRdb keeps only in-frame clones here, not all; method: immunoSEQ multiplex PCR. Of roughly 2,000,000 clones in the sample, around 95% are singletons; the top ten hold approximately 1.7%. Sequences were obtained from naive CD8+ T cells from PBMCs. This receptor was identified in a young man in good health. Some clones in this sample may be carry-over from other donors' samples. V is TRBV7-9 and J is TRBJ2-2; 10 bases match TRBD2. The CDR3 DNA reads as TGTGCCAGCAGCACGTATTTCAGCGGGAGGGCCGATAGGACCGGGGAGCTGTTTTTT. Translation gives CASSTYFSGRADRTGELFF.